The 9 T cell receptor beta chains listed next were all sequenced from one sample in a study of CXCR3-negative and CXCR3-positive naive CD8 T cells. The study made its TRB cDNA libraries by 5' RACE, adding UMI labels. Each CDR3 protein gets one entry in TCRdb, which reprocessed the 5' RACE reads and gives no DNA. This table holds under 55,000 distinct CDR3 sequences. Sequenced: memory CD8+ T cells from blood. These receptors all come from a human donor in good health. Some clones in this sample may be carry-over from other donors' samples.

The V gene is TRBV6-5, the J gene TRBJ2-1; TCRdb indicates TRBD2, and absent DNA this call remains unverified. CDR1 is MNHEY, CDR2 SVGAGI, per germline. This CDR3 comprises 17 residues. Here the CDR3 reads CASSYSSRLAGNNEQFF.

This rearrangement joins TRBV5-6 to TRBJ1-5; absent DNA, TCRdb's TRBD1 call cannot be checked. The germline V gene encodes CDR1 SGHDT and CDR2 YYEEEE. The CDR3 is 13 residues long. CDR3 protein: CASSQGLNQPQHF.

The CDR3: CAISPSGGTYEQYF. The V and J genes are TRBV10-3 and TRBJ2-7; TCRdb designates TRBD1, a call that cannot be tested without DNA. This CDR3 comprises 14 residues. CDR1 ENHRY and CDR2 SYGVKD come from the germline V gene.

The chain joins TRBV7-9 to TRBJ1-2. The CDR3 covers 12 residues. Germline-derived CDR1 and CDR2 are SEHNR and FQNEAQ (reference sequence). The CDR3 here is CASSLEGHGYTF.

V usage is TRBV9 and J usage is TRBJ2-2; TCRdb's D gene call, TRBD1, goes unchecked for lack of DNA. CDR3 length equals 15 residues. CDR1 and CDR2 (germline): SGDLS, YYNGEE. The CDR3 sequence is CASSGTGAGTGELFF.

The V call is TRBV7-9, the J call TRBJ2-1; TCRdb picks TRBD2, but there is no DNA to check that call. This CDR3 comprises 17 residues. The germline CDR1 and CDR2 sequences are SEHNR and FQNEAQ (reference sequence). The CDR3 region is CASRASSGGAPYNEQFF.

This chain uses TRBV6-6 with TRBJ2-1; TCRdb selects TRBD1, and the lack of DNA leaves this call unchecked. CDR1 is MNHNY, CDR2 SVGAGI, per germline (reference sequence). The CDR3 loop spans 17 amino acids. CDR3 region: CASSYSPGGGASNEQFF.

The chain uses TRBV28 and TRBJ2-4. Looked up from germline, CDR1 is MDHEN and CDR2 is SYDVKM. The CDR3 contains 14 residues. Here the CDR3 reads CASSSIQVEDIQYF.

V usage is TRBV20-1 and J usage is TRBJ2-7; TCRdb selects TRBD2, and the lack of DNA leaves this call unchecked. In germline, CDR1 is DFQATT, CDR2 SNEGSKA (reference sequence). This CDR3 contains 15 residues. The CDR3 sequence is CSAVPTSGGRGEQYF.